This TCR beta chain was captured by sequencing in a study of cytomegalovirus exposure and HLA in healthy donors. Primers for the PCR totalled 60 Vbeta and 13 Jbeta. The assay was immunoSEQ multiplex PCR, and TCRdb's table has in-frame clones only and misses some. The table shows 190,000 or so clones, with 80% to 85% occurring only once. J lost 0 bases, V lost 4 bases, and 6 bases had no gene match. Germline lookup yields CDR1 SGHTA and CDR2 FQGNSA. The length of the CDR3 is 16 residues. This clone was detected only once. The J gene is TRBJ2-1, the V gene TRBV7-2; 7 nucleotides agree with TRBD2. The clonotype originates from a woman aged 45-60 years in good health and CMV-seropositive. The source material was PBMCs. CDR3 in amino acids: CASSSSGSSSYNEQFF. Here the CDR3 DNA reads TGTGCCAGCAGCTCTAGCGGCTCGAGCTCCTACAATGAGCAGTTCTTC.